The rows below give T cell receptor beta chains drawn from one sample of a study of cytotoxic CD8 clonotypes in ibrutinib-treated CLL. TCRdb keeps only in-frame clones here, not all; method: immunoSEQ multiplex PCR. The table records 150,000 or so clones, 70% to 90% of them present only once. The specimen was PBMCs, collected at disease progression, from a patient treated with ibrutinib. The receptors stem from a human donor with chronic lymphocytic leukemia. Both conserved end residues are part of each CDR3. The D gene is left open where the match is weak. Clone size appears in some rows only: once, few, many, or a class for an expanded clone.

j_call d_call clone_size v_call cdr3_aa cdr3_nt
TRBJ1-1 - - TRBV30 CAWSRQLNTEAFF TGTGCCTGGAGTCGACAACTGAACACTGAAGCTTTCTTT
TRBJ1-1 TRBD1 - TRBV7-6 CASSSRYRDRALSWTEAFF TGTGCCAGCAGCTCCCGATACCGGGACAGGGCTTTAAGTTGGACTGAAGCTTTCTTT
TRBJ1-1 - - TRBV4-1 CASSLNAELNTEAFF TGCGCCAGCAGCCTAAACGCCGAACTGAACACTGAAGCTTTCTTT
TRBJ1-1 TRBD1 - TRBV7-9 CASSSDVDRGNTEAFF TGTGCCAGCAGCTCCGACGTGGACAGGGGGAACACTGAAGCTTTCTTT
TRBJ1-2 - - TRBV13 CASSLGPLYGYTF TGTGCCAGCAGCCTGGGCCCGCTTTATGGCTACACCTTC
TRBJ2-3 - - TRBV28 CASSFTGMRTDTQYF TGTGCCAGCAGTTTTACAGGGATGCGAACAGATACGCAGTATTTT
TRBJ2-7 - - TRBV4-1 CASSQDAFRVGEQYF TGCGCCAGCAGCCAAGATGCCTTTCGCGTAGGCGAGCAGTACTTC
TRBJ1-2 - - TRBV6-5 CASSSPQEGYGYTF TGTGCCAGCAGTTCCCCACAGGAAGGCTACGGCTACACCTTC
TRBJ2-7 - - TRBV11-3 CASSHLMGPSYEQYF TGTGCCAGCAGCCACCTGATGGGGCCCTCCTACGAGCAGTACTTC
TRBJ2-5 - - TRBV11-3 CASSLTRAYQETQYF TGTGCCAGCAGCTTAACCCGGGCGTACCAAGAGACCCAGTACTTC
TRBJ2-7 - - TRBV1 CTSSQVARALVEQYF TGCACCAGCAGCCAAGTGGCCAGGGCCTTAGTCGAGCAGTACTTC
TRBJ1-4 - - TRBV6-1 CASTGEYEKLFF TGTGCCAGCACGGGGGAGTACGAAAAACTGTTTTTT
TRBJ2-3 TRBD2 - TRBV19 CASSITSGSYTDTQYF TGTGCCAGTAGTATCACGAGCGGGAGCTACACAGATACGCAGTATTTT
TRBJ1-1 - - TRBV6-5 CASSYARTAEAFF TGTGCCAGCAGTTACGCCCGGACAGCTGAAGCTTTCTTT
TRBJ1-2 TRBD1 - TRBV5-1 CASSDVQGAYGYTF TGCGCCAGCAGCGATGTCCAGGGGGCCTATGGCTACACCTTC
TRBJ2-5 - once TRBV4-3 CASSQVGTGEETQYF TGCGCCAGCAGCCAAGTCGGGACTGGGGAAGAGACCCAGTACTTC
TRBJ1-1 - - TRBV2 CASSVMSANTEAFF TGTGCCAGCAGTGTTATGTCCGCGAACACTGAAGCTTTCTTT
TRBJ1-3 TRBD1 - TRBV5-1 CASKGQGAKTGNTIYF TGCGCCAGCAAGGGACAGGGGGCGAAGACTGGAAACACCATATATTTT
TRBJ2-3 TRBD2 - TRBV15 CATSRKRLAGGSSTDTQYF TGTGCCACCAGCAGAAAAAGACTAGCGGGAGGTTCGAGCACAGATACGCAGTATTTT
TRBJ1-1 TRBD1 - TRBV6-5 CASSFDRGLTEAFF TGTGCCAGCAGTTTCGACAGGGGGCTCACTGAAGCTTTCTTT
TRBJ2-1 TRBD1 - TRBV28 CASSHTRTGTLSNEQFF TGTGCCAGCAGCCACACCCGGACAGGAACCCTTAGCAATGAGCAGTTCTTC
TRBJ2-1 - - TRBV2 CASSDWLYNEQFF TGTGCCAGCAGTGATTGGCTGTACAATGAGCAGTTCTTC
TRBJ2-2 - - TRBV7-9 CASSFDTNTGELFF TGTGCCAGCAGCTTCGACACGAACACCGGGGAGCTGTTTTTT